Listed below are T cell receptor beta chains from one sample, sequenced in a study of blood T cell repertoires in COVID-19. TCRdb's table, derived via immunoSEQ multiplex PCR, lists solely in-frame clones and lacks some. The table lists hundreds of thousands of clones, about 86% of them singletons. The sequencing sample was made of peripheral blood. All receptors come from a man older than 75 with acute or convalescent COVID-19. Both conserved end residues are part of each CDR3. The D gene is left open where the match is weak. The size field is filled for only some rows; it gives once, few, many or a size class.

j_gene	len	abundance	v_gene	d_gene	CDR3nt	CDR3aa
TRBJ1-2	15	.	TRBV7-2	TRBD1	TGTGCCAGCAGCTTAGCGGGGCAGGGGGCAAGAGGCTACACCTTC	CASSLAGQGARGYTF
TRBJ2-3	11	.	TRBV29-1	.	TGCAGCGCTTCCGGGAGAGATACGCAGTATTTT	CSASGRDTQYF
TRBJ2-7	16	.	TRBV5-1	TRBD1	TGCGCCAGCAGCATCTCCGGGACAGGGACCTCCTACGAGCAGTACTTC	CASSISGTGTSYEQYF
TRBJ1-6	14	few	TRBV6-1	.	TGTGCCAGCAGTGAAAATGGGAGGGAATCACCCCTCCACTTT	CASSENGRESPLHF
TRBJ2-2	16	.	TRBV18	.	TGTGCCAGCTCACCCCTTGGGGGGGGCAACACCGGGGAGCTGTTTTTT	CASSPLGGGNTGELFF
TRBJ2-3	14	.	TRBV29-1	TRBD1	TGCAGCGTCGGGACAGGGCCTAGCACAGATACGCAGTATTTT	CSVGTGPSTDTQYF
TRBJ2-2	16	.	TRBV5-1	TRBD2	TGCGCCAGCAGCGTAGGACTAGCGGGGCGCACCGGGGAGCTGTTTTTT	CASSVGLAGRTGELFF
TRBJ2-7	16	once	TRBV28	TRBD2	TGTGCCAGCAGTCCTGTAGGTCTAGCGGGAGAGTACGAGCAGTACTTC	CASSPVGLAGEYEQYF
TRBJ2-7	13	.	TRBV2	.	TGTGCCAGCAGCCCCGCAGGCGAGTTCGAGCAGTACTTC	CASSPAGEFEQYF
TRBJ2-3	12	.	TRBV18	.	TGTGCCAGCTCATTAGCTACAGATACGCAGTATTTT	CASSLATDTQYF
TRBJ2-1	16	.	TRBV19	.	TGTGCCAGTAGTATAGCCAAAGGAGCACCGTACAATGAGCAGTTCTTC	CASSIAKGAPYNEQFF
TRBJ1-2	13	.	TRBV15	.	TGTGCCACCAGCAAAGACCGAGTCTATGGCTACACCTTC	CATSKDRVYGYTF
TRBJ1-1	15	.	TRBV7-6	.	TGTGCCAGCAGCTCCGCCGCGACAGGGAACACTGAAGCTTTCTTT	CASSSAATGNTEAFF
TRBJ1-5	16	.	TRBV6-5	TRBD1	TGTGCCAGCAGATACCTAAATAACAGGGGGAATCAGCCCCAGCATTTT	CASRYLNNRGNQPQHF
TRBJ1-5	15	once	TRBV21-1	.	TGTGCCAGCAGCAAGATCGACAGGGGAGATCAGCCCCAGCATTTT	CASSKIDRGDQPQHF
TRBJ2-7	12	.	TRBV12-3/TRBV12-4	.	TGTGCCAGCAGTCCGAGCTCCTACGAGCAGTACTTC	CASSPSSYEQYF
TRBJ1-1	11	.	TRBV27	.	TGTGCCAGCCAATCGGGGTTTGAAGCTTTCTTT	CASQSGFEAFF
TRBJ1-1	13	.	TRBV3-1/TRBV3-2	TRBD1	TGTGCCAGCAGCCACCGACAGGGGTTTGAAGCTTTCTTT	CASSHRQGFEAFF
TRBJ2-7	14	.	TRBV5-1	TRBD1	TGCGCCAGCAGCGGGACAGGGGGGACCCTCGAGCAGTACTTC	CASSGTGGTLEQYF
TRBJ2-1	16	.	TRBV5-1	TRBD2	TGCGCCAGCAGCTTGGCCGGACTAGCGGGGGCCAATGAGCAGTTCTTC	CASSLAGLAGANEQFF
TRBJ2-3	13	.	TRBV28	TRBD1	TGTGCCTACAAGGACAGGGTAACAGATACGCAGTATTTT	CAYKDRVTDTQYF
TRBJ1-5	15	.	TRBV19	TRBD1	TGTGCCAGTAGTATAGAGGGGACAGTAGATCAGCCCCAGCATTTT	CASSIEGTVDQPQHF
TRBJ2-1	14	.	TRBV19	TRBD2	TGTGCCAGTAGTAAAGATAGCGGGAGATTTGAGCAGTTCTTC	CASSKDSGRFEQFF
TRBJ2-5	12	.	TRBV29-1	.	TGCAGCGTTCGAATGAATCAGGAGACCCAGTACTTC	CSVRMNQETQYF
TRBJ1-2	14	.	TRBV25-1	TRBD1	TGTGCCAGTTCCCGGACAGGGGGAAACTATGGCTACACCTTC	CASSRTGGNYGYTF
TRBJ2-1	14	.	TRBV6-4	.	TGTGCCAGCAGCCGCCCTGGGGGGGCAAAGGGACAGTTCTTC	CASSRPGGAKGQFF
TRBJ2-7	14	.	TRBV29-1	TRBD2	TGCAGCGTTGGAGGGAGGGGAGGGTCCTACGAGCAGTACTTC	CSVGGRGGSYEQYF
TRBJ2-5	17	.	TRBV24-1	TRBD2	TGTGCCACCAGTGACCGGACTAGCGGGAGTCGGAAAGAGACCCAGTACTTC	CATSDRTSGSRKETQYF
TRBJ2-5	14	.	TRBV7-8	.	TGTGCCAGCAGCCCGAGACTTTACCAAGAGACCCAGTACTTC	CASSPRLYQETQYF
TRBJ2-7	15	.	TRBV4-1	TRBD2	TGCGCCAGCAGCCAAGGGACTAGCGGGGTTGGCGAGCAGTACTTC	CASSQGTSGVGEQYF
TRBJ2-7	12	.	TRBV5-1	.	TGCGCCAGCAGCTTGGACGGAGACGAGCAGTACTTC	CASSLDGDEQYF
TRBJ1-1	14	.	TRBV27	.	TGTGCCAGCAGTTTTAACAGGGAAAACACTGAAGCTTTCTTT	CASSFNRENTEAFF
TRBJ2-5	18	.	TRBV18	TRBD1	TGTGCCAGCTCACCCTTGGGTGCGGGACAGGGTTACCAAGAGACCCAGTACTTC	CASSPLGAGQGYQETQYF
TRBJ1-1	13	.	TRBV2	.	TGTGCCAGCAGTGGCTATTCTAACACTGAAGCTTTCTTT	CASSGYSNTEAFF
TRBJ2-5	14	.	TRBV6-2/TRBV6-3	TRBD1	TGTGCCAGCAGTCTACAGGGGGCGAGGGAGACCCAGTACTTC	CASSLQGARETQYF
TRBJ2-7	13	.	TRBV7-2	TRBD1	TGTGCCAGCAGCTTAAACAGGGGTGACGAGCAGTACTTC	CASSLNRGDEQYF
TRBJ2-2	15	once	TRBV6-5	TRBD1	TGTGCCAGCAGGCCACAGGGGACGAACACCGGGGAGCTGTTTTTT	CASRPQGTNTGELFF
TRBJ2-7	14	.	TRBV10-3	.	TGTGCCATCAAACGGGAACTTGGTCCGTACGAGCAGTACTTC	CAIKRELGPYEQYF
TRBJ1-5	14	.	TRBV19	.	TGTGCCAGTAGCCCAGGACAGTTCAATCAGCCCCAGCATTTT	CASSPGQFNQPQHF
TRBJ2-2	16	.	TRBV7-2	TRBD2	TGTGCCAGCAGCTTATCGACTAGCAGATCCACCGGGGAGCTGTTTTTT	CASSLSTSRSTGELFF
TRBJ1-2	13	.	TRBV2	.	TGTGCCAGCAGTGAAACGAGGAGCTATGGCTACACCTTC	CASSETRSYGYTF
TRBJ2-3	14	.	TRBV11-3	.	TGTGCCAGCAGCTTAGGGTCCCGGGCAGATACGCAGTATTTT	CASSLGSRADTQYF
TRBJ2-3	13	.	TRBV3-1/TRBV3-2	.	TGTGCCAGCAGCTCCCTCGCGGCAGATACGCAGTATTTT	CASSSLAADTQYF
TRBJ2-5	15	once	TRBV7-3	.	TGTGCCAGCAGCTTAGTTGGTACAAACGTGGAGACCCAGTACTTC	CASSLVGTNVETQYF
TRBJ2-1	20	.	TRBV4-1	TRBD2	TGCGCCAGCAGCCAAGCTAATAGCGGGAGGTCAGGCTGGGTTTACAATGAGCAGTTCTTC	CASSQANSGRSGWVYNEQFF